One sample yielded the 20 T cell receptor beta chains listed below, sequenced in a study of blood T cell repertoires in COVID-19. TCRdb's table, derived via immunoSEQ multiplex PCR, lists solely in-frame clones and lacks some. The sample lists fewer than 350,000 clones; about nine tenths were seen once. The sequenced sample consisted of PBMCs or T cells enriched from blood (not recorded which). Receptor source: a man aged 55 to 70 who had recovered from COVID-19.

The chain couples TRBV28 to TRBJ1-2; TRBD1 is a possible D gene (6 bases). The germline gives CDR1 MDHEN, CDR2 SYDVKM. V dropped 3 bases and J dropped 9 bases, with 11 bases sitting between them. The CDR3 is made up of 12 amino acids. The CDR3 here is CASSLYRDSYTF. The CDR3 DNA follows: TGTGCCAGCAGTTTGTACAGGGATAGCTACACCTTC.

The V gene is TRBV29-1, the J gene TRBJ2-4; perhaps TRBD2 as D (6 bases). Trimming shortened V by 6 bases and J by 0 bases, and 12 bases separated the two germline ends. This CDR3 is built from 14 residues. Per germline, CDR1 SQVTM and CDR2 ANQGSEA. The DNA of the CDR3 is TGCAGCGTCGGAGAGGGACTAGCCAAAAACATTCAGTACTTC. Translated: CSVGEGLAKNIQYF.

V and J are TRBV29-1 and TRBJ1-1; perhaps TRBD1 as D (5 bases). Germline V gene sequence: CDR1 SQVTM, CDR2 ANQGSEA. Trimming left V 8 bases short and J 1 base short, with 8 bases between. This CDR3 is 11 amino acids long. In DNA, the CDR3 is TGCAGCTGGGGCAGGAACACTGAAGCTTTCTTT. This encodes CSWGRNTEAFF.

V gene TRBV9 combines with J gene TRBJ1-3; tentative D call: TRBD1 (6 bases). Trimming left V 0 bases short and J 0 bases short, with 13 bases between. The CDR3 is 17 amino acids. Per germline, CDR1 SGDLS and CDR2 YYNGEE. The CDR3, as DNA: TGTGCCAGCAGCGTAGACCTCACAGGGATCTCTGGAAACACCATATATTTT. It encodes CASSVDLTGISGNTIYF.

The J gene is TRBJ1-1, the V gene TRBV6-5, with no clear D. Trimming cost V 0 bases and J 4 bases, with 6 bases left between them. Germline loops: CDR1 MNHEY, CDR2 SVGAGI. The CDR3 is 13 amino acids. The CDR3 DNA reads TGTGCCAGCAGTTACTCGTCCAGCACTGAAGCTTTCTTT. As protein: CASSYSSSTEAFF.

V is TRBV6-5 and J is TRBJ1-5; a weak D match, TRBD1 (5 bases). Between the trimmed V and J ends, which lost 2 bases and 3 bases, there was a span of 11 bases. Germline V CDR1 and CDR2: MNHEY, SVGAGI. The CDR3 totals 15 residues. This CDR3 reads CASSYRQPINQPQHF. As DNA, the CDR3 is TGTGCCAGCAGTTACAGACAGCCAATCAATCAGCCCCAGCATTTT.

The V gene is TRBV5-1, the J gene TRBJ2-7, with 9 bases fitting TRBD2. Germline assignment: CDR1 SGHRS and CDR2 YFSETQ. With V trimmed by 0 bases and J by 2 bases, 3 bases remained unmatched. The CDR3 is 15 residues long. The DNA of the CDR3 is TGCGCCAGCAGCTTGGGAGCGGGAGGAACCTACGAGCAGTACTTC. It codes for CASSLGAGGTYEQYF.

This clone has a single count. The gene calls are TRBV3-1 (or the pseudogene TRBV3-2) and TRBJ1-1; 9 nucleotides agree with TRBD1. The V segment lost 4 bases and the J segment 8 bases; nucleotides outside the gene matches: 8. Germline V gene data show CDR1 as LGHDT and CDR2 as YNNKEL (reference sequence). The CDR3 is made up of 14 amino acids. In DNA, the CDR3 is TGTGCCAGCAGCCCTCGTGACAGGGGGAGGGAAGCTTTCTTT. Its translation is CASSPRDRGREAFF.

The rearrangement uses TRBV7-3 and TRBJ1-1; D is unresolved. The V gene lost 0 bases and the J gene lost 1 base, with 6 bases spanning the gap. Germline V gives CDR1 SGHTA, CDR2 FQGTGA. CDR3 length: 14 amino acids. The CDR3 DNA is TGTGCCAGCAGCTTAACGTTTCGGAACACTGAAGCTTTCTTT. As protein: CASSLTFRNTEAFF.

In regard to this clone: One end of the junction is discordant with germline, which a read error may explain. This chain joins TRBV2 and TRBJ2-7; D perhaps matches TRBD2 (5 bases). From germline, CDR1 is SNHLY and CDR2 FYNNEI. The CDR3 totals 13 residues. In DNA form, the CDR3 reads TGTGCCAGCAGGGAAGGACTGGGCTACGAGCAGTACTTC. As protein: CASREGLGYEQYF.

As concerns this clone: Germline and junction disagree at one end, which may indicate a read error. This chain links TRBV10-3 with TRBJ1-1; D might be TRBD1 (5 bases). The CDR3 contains 13 residues. Germline V CDR1 and CDR2: ENHRY, SYGVKD. Written as DNA, the CDR3 is TGTGCCTTCAGTGCCAGGGATAACACTGAAGCTTTCTTT. It yields the protein CAFSARDNTEAFF.

The chain recombines TRBV7-2 with TRBJ2-5; TRBD2 matches 14 bases. The V gene's germline CDR1 is SGHTA and CDR2 FQGNSA. This CDR3 region has 16 residues. With V trimmed by 0 bases and J by 4 bases, 1 base remained unmatched. The CDR3 nucleotides read TGTGCCAGCAGCTTAGCGGGACTAGCGGGAGCAGAGACCCAGTACTTC. This gives the protein CASSLAGLAGAETQYF. The full variable domain, its missing parts supplied by reference TRBV7-2 and TRBJ2-5, is GAGVSQSPSNKVTEKGKDVELRCDPISGHTALYWYRQSLGQGLEFLIYFQGNSAPDKSGLPSDRFSAERTGGSVSTLTIQRTQQEDSAVYLCASSLAGLAGAETQYFGPGTRLLVL.

V is TRBV27 and J is TRBJ1-6, with D hard to call. The CDR3 extends over 12 amino acids. V lost 3 bases, J lost 8 bases, and 5 bases lay in between. CDR1 MNHEY and CDR2 SMNVEV come from the germline V gene (reference sequence). CDR3 protein: CASSFLDSPLHF. In DNA form, the CDR3 reads TGTGCCAGCAGTTTCCTAGATTCACCCCTCCACTTT.

The chain employs TRBV19 and TRBJ1-3; 8 positions match TRBD1. The CDR3 contains 14 residues. After removal of 8 bases from V and 0 bases from J, the junction contained 3 bases not matched to a gene. Germline assignment: CDR1 LNHDA and CDR2 SQIVND (reference sequence). CDR3 amino acids: CASDRGSSGNTIYF. DNA of the CDR3: TGTGCCAGTGACAGGGGTTCCTCTGGAAACACCATATATTTT.

The genes are TRBV19 and TRBJ2-1; D is possibly TRBD1 (6 bases). V lost 1 base to trimming and J lost 3 bases, with 10 bases between them. Germline CDR1 is LNHDA and CDR2 is SQIVND (reference sequence). The CDR3 runs 15 residues. The CDR3 bases are TGTGCCAGTAGTATAGGTGACAGGAACTACAATGAGCAGTTCTTC. It yields the protein CASSIGDRNYNEQFF.

V gene TRBV23-1 combines with J gene TRBJ1-5, with TRBD1 matching 7 bases. Being an ORF, TRBV23-1 has a function that is uncertain. This CDR3 contains 14 residues. Trimming cost V 4 bases and J 6 bases; bases outside gene matches: 6. This CDR3 reads CASSRTRDSQPQHF. DNA of the CDR3: TGCGCCAGCAGTCGGACCAGGGACAGTCAGCCCCAGCATTTT.

The rearrangement links TRBV19 to TRBJ1-1; a weak D match, TRBD1 (6 bases). The CDR3 is made up of 14 amino acids. The V gene lost 10 bases and the J gene lost 1 base, with 16 bases spanning the gap. Germline V gene data show CDR1 as LNHDA and CDR2 as SQIVND (reference sequence). The CDR3 bases are TGTGCCACGTACAGGGATGGAGGGAACACTGAAGCTTTCTTT. Its protein is CATYRDGGNTEAFF.

V gene TRBV5-1 combines with J gene TRBJ1-4; a possible D gene is TRBD1 (5 bases). The CDR3 totals 16 residues. Deletions cut 4 bases from V and 8 bases from J, with 21 bases between. CDR1 and CDR2 from the germline V gene are SGHRS and YFSETQ. CDR3 coding DNA: TGCGCCAGCAGCCCGGGGGGAGAATCGAGTGGGGAAAAACTGTTTTTT. It specifies CASSPGGESSGEKLFF.

There are a few counts of this clone. The J gene is TRBJ2-7, the V gene TRBV5-1, with 8 nucleotides matching TRBD2. Germline CDR1 and CDR2: SGHRS and YFSETQ. CDR3 length: 15 amino acids. The V and J ends lost 6 bases and 3 bases, in that order; junction bases with no gene match: 11. The DNA of the CDR3 is TGCGCCAGCACCCCACCGGCGGGAGGAAGCTACGAGCAGTACTTC. Translated, it gives CASTPPAGGSYEQYF.

The V and J genes are TRBV28 and TRBJ2-2; 7 positions match TRBD1. The CDR3 is made up of 13 amino acids. V shed 2 bases and J 13 bases; nucleotides not matched to a gene: 7. Per the germline V gene, CDR1 is MDHEN and CDR2 is SYDVKM. CDR3 nucleotides: TGTGCCAGCAGTTTAACAGGGGACGACGGGCTGTTTTTT. Translating gives CASSLTGDDGLFF.